The 26 T cell receptor beta chains listed next were all sequenced from one sample in a study of vaccination and CD4 T cells after COVID-19. Noted treatment: roughly ten-day PBMC culture with coronavirus spike peptide pools or control peptides (ViraFEST assay). For these TCRs, the target antigens are not known. Once obtained from cultured CD4+ T cells, the DNA was sequenced using the Oncomine TCR Beta short-read assay. In TCRdb, the PCR reads were re-called with MiXCR into one record per CDR3 protein. The table shows 9,900 or so distinct CDR3 sequences, with about 30% occurring only once. The material was CD4+ T cells from blood, cultured in vitro, obtained after SARS-CoV-2 vaccination. These receptors were collected from a human donor who had recovered from COVID-19.

This rearrangement joins TRBV6-1 to TRBJ2-1; TRBD1 matches at 11 bases. The germline gives CDR1 MNHNS, CDR2 SASEGT. V was clipped by 7 bases and J by 3 bases; unmatched bases: 2. The CDR3 contains 14 residues. CDR3 sequence (DNA): TGTGCCAGCAAAGGGACAGGGGGCTACAATGAGCAGTTCTTC. Amino acids: CASKGTGGYNEQFF.

The chain carries TRBV5-4 and TRBJ2-3; 8 bases align to TRBD2. Germline CDR1 is SGHNT and CDR2 is YYREEE (reference sequence). J was trimmed by 7 bases and V by 2 bases; bases with no gene match: 24. The length of the CDR3 is 20 residues. As DNA, the CDR3 is TGTGCCAGCAGCTTTTTGGACCGAAGCGGGAGCGCTGGGATTGGGAATACGCAGTATTTT. Translating gives CASSFLDRSGSAGIGNTQYF.

This clonotype has just a few counts. This chain connects TRBV20-1 to TRBJ1-5, with D possibly matching TRBD1 (5 bases). Trimming left V 6 bases short and J 3 bases short, with 12 bases between. The CDR3 length is 13 residues. Germline CDR1 and CDR2: DFQATT and SNEGSKA (reference sequence). The CDR3 nucleotides read TGCAGTGCGCGCGAGGGGATCAATCAGCCCCAGCATTTT. Encoded protein: CSAREGINQPQHF.

This clonotype has just a few counts. The chain joins TRBV15 to TRBJ2-7; no reliable D call. The CDR3 runs 15 residues. Looked up from germline, CDR1 is LNHNV and CDR2 is YYDKDF (reference sequence). V lost 6 bases and J 2 bases, leaving 17 bases between the germline ends. The CDR3: CATSFSGIDPYEQYF. The DNA of the CDR3 is TGTGCCACCAGTTTTTCCGGAATAGACCCCTACGAGCAGTACTTC.

In its sample, this clonotype was seen a few times. The chain combines TRBV4-3 with TRBJ1-5; D remains ambiguous. Germline V CDR1 and CDR2: LGHNA, YSLEER. Trimming pared 6 bases from V and 6 bases from J, leaving 15 bases between. The CDR3 totals 14 residues. The CDR3 sequence: CASSYRIVSQPQHF. CDR3 sequence (DNA): TGCGCCAGCAGTTATCGGATTGTCAGTCAGCCCCAGCATTTT.

This clonotype was picked up a small number of times. The chain uses TRBV20-1 and TRBJ2-3, with 7 bases matching TRBD1. V lost 6 bases, J lost 9 bases, and 12 bases stayed unmatched. The CDR3 loop spans 13 amino acids. In germline, CDR1 is DFQATT, CDR2 SNEGSKA (reference sequence). CDR3 in amino acids: CSADLRDSETQYF. In DNA form, the CDR3 reads TGCAGTGCAGACCTAAGGGACAGTGAGACGCAGTATTTT.

This chain uses TRBV5-3 with TRBJ2-3; 9 bases are a match to TRBD1. TRBV5-3 is assigned to the ORF class and has an uncertain function. The CDR3 extends over 16 amino acids. Trimming removed 1 base from V and 2 bases from J; junction bases left unmatched: 5. This CDR3 reads CARSLSGQGFTDTQYF. CDR3 sequence (DNA): TGTGCCAGAAGCTTGTCGGGACAGGGTTTCACAGATACGCAGTATTTT.

This clonotype was picked up a small number of times. The chain joins TRBV6-5 to TRBJ1-2, with a weak D call TRBD1 (5 bases). Trimming left V 0 bases short and J 0 bases short, with 11 bases between. The V gene's germline CDR1 is MNHEY and CDR2 SVGAGI. The CDR3 has 16 residues. The CDR3 region is CASSYSMGGPNYGYTF. The CDR3 bases are TGTGCCAGCAGTTACTCGATGGGGGGTCCTAACTATGGCTACACCTTC.

This clonotype is medium-sized within its sample. V usage is TRBV20-1 and J usage is TRBJ2-4; 11 bases line up with TRBD2. V shed 4 bases and J 0 bases; nucleotides not matched to a gene: 5. Per the germline V gene, CDR1 is DFQATT and CDR2 is SNEGSKA (reference sequence). The CDR3 totals 16 residues. CDR3 protein: CSAKTSGSQAKNIQYF. For the CDR3, the DNA is TGCAGTGCTAAAACTAGCGGGAGTCAAGCCAAAAACATTCAGTACTTC.

Here the CDR3 reads CASRPLGVGANTEAFF. The DNA for the CDR3 is TGTGCCAGCAGGCCCCTCGGGGTCGGGGCGAACACTGAAGCTTTCTTT. The chain has TRBV2 and TRBJ1-1; TRBD1 might be the D (5 bases). Trimming took off 6 bases at V and 1 base at J, with 18 bases between the two ends. CDR1 SNHLY and CDR2 FYNNEI come from the germline V gene. The CDR3 consists of 16 residues.

The chain employs TRBV2 and TRBJ1-5; D call uncertain. From germline, CDR1 is SNHLY and CDR2 FYNNEI. The CDR3 sequence is 16 residues long. V lost 6 bases to trimming and J lost 2 bases, with 17 bases between them. The CDR3: CASSLGRPGGNQPQHF. DNA for the CDR3: TGTGCCAGCAGCCTCGGACGGCCCGGGGGCAATCAGCCCCAGCATTTT.

This chain joins TRBV2 and TRBJ1-1; a weak D match, TRBD1 (6 bases). This CDR3 spans 16 amino acids. The V gene's germline CDR1 is SNHLY and CDR2 FYNNEI. V was trimmed by 6 bases and J by 0 bases, leaving 17 bases between them. The CDR3 coding sequence is TGTGCCAGCAGCCGCGCGAGAACAGGGATGAACACTGAAGCTTTCTTT. It translates to CASSRARTGMNTEAFF. The whole variable domain, remainder taken from reference TRBV2 and TRBJ1-1, is EPEVTQTPSHQVTQMGQEVILRCVPISNHLYFYWYRQILGQKVEFLVSFYNNEISEKSEIFDDQFSVERPDGSNFTLKIRSTKLEDSAMYFCASSRARTGMNTEAFFGQGTRLTVV.

Note on this clonotype: At one end, the junction sequence differs from germline, possibly due to a read error. The J gene is TRBJ1-2, the V gene TRBV5-6; TRBD1 matches 10 bases. The CDR3 is 16 residues long. Germline CDR1 SGHDT, CDR2 YYEEEE. CDR3 bases: TGTGCCGGCAGCCTACCCGGGGGGGACAGGGGCGAGGGCTACACCTTC. This encodes CAGSLPGGDRGEGYTF.

This chain joins TRBV6-1 and TRBJ2-7, with D unclear. This CDR3 is 13 amino acids long. Germline V gene sequence: CDR1 MNHNS, CDR2 SASEGT. The V and J ends lost 1 base and 6 bases respectively, with 10 bases between them. CDR3 residues: CASSEDWASEQYF. The CDR3 nucleotides read TGTGCCAGCAGTGAAGACTGGGCCTCCGAGCAGTACTTC.

The chain couples TRBV7-6 to TRBJ2-1; D is uncertain. Per germline, CDR1 SGHVS and CDR2 FNYEAQ. V was shortened by 9 bases and J by 0 bases, with 15 bases between the two germline ends. This CDR3 contains 15 residues. The CDR3 nucleotides read TGTGCCAGTTCTTCCCTACCGAGCTCCTACAATGAGCAGTTCTTC. This encodes CASSSLPSSYNEQFF.

V gene TRBV11-2 combines with J gene TRBJ2-7, with 7 positions matching TRBD2. Losses at the gene ends were 5 bases for V and 3 bases for J; bases not matched to a gene: 7. The CDR3 consists of 14 residues. Germline V gives CDR1 SGHAT, CDR2 FQNNGV. CDR3 in amino acids: CASSLNGRDYEQYF. The CDR3 bases are TGTGCCAGCAGCCTAAATGGGAGGGACTACGAGCAGTACTTC.

The V call is TRBV12-3 or TRBV12-4, the J call TRBJ2-3, with 8 bases matching TRBD1. V lost 5 bases to trimming and J lost 1 base; unmatched junction nucleotides: 14. The CDR3 extends over 18 amino acids. The CDR3 is CASSSRTGFDVGTDTQYF. In nucleotides, the CDR3 is TGTGCCAGCAGTAGCCGGACAGGGTTCGACGTTGGCACAGATACGCAGTATTTT.

Here the CDR3 DNA reads TGTGCCAGCAGTTACGACTCGGCGGGCGACGAGCAGTACTTC. This gives the protein CASSYDSAGDEQYF. V and J are TRBV6-5 and TRBJ2-7; D might be TRBD2 (5 bases). Deletions cut 2 bases from V and 5 bases from J, with 13 bases between. Germline V gene sequence: CDR1 MNHEY, CDR2 SVGAGI. CDR3 length: 14 residues.

This clonotype has more than one count but fewer than ten. This chain connects TRBV7-2 to TRBJ1-2; D is perhaps TRBD1 (5 bases). This CDR3 has 15 amino acids. Germline assignment: CDR1 SGHTA and CDR2 FQGNSA. Trimming cost V 3 bases and J 5 bases, with 16 bases left between them. CDR3 sequence: CASSFSKGIGYGYTF. The DNA for the CDR3 is TGTGCCAGCAGCTTCAGTAAGGGGATTGGATATGGCTACACCTTC.

The CDR3 nucleotides are TGCAGTGCTAAGACAGGGAATCAGCCCCAGCATTTT. It specifies CSAKTGNQPQHF. V is TRBV20-1 and J is TRBJ1-5; 7 bases align to TRBD1. The germline V gene has CDR1 DFQATT and CDR2 SNEGSKA (reference sequence). V was clipped by 4 bases and J by 4 bases; unmatched bases: 1. The CDR3 totals 12 residues.

This chain connects TRBV7-8 to TRBJ1-5; no definite D call. CDR3 length equals 15 residues. In germline, CDR1 is SGHVS, CDR2 FQNEAQ. V was clipped by 5 bases and J by 3 bases, with 14 bases between them. CDR3 sequence reads: CASSPLRGINQPQHF. In DNA form, the CDR3 reads TGTGCCAGCAGCCCCCTCCGGGGTATCAATCAGCCCCAGCATTTT.

The J gene is TRBJ2-7, the V gene TRBV28; D is ambiguous. V gave up 7 bases and J gave up 11 bases, with 21 bases separating them. The CDR3 consists of 13 residues. CDR1 and CDR2 from the germline V gene are MDHEN and SYDVKM. CDR3 amino acids: CASTPRPPLGKYF. The CDR3 bases are TGTGCCAGCACGCCACGGCCCCCTTTGGGAAAGTACTTC.

The table lists this clonotype with a few counts. The V and J genes are TRBV20-1 and TRBJ2-7; D gene uncertain. CDR1 DFQATT and CDR2 SNEGSKA come from the germline V gene (reference sequence). Trimming cost V 6 bases and J 6 bases, with 9 bases left between them. The CDR3 spans 10 residues. This CDR3 is CSADGLEQYF. The CDR3 DNA sequence: TGCAGTGCCGATGGCCTCGAGCAGTACTTC.

The chain joins TRBV20-1 to TRBJ1-5; no definite D call. The germline V gene encodes CDR1 DFQATT and CDR2 SNEGSKA (reference sequence). The CDR3 runs to 12 residues. CDR3 sequence: CAVSSGNQPQHF. CDR3 nucleotides: TGCGCAGTGTCGAGTGGCAATCAGCCCCAGCATTTT.

This clonotype turned up a few times. The rearrangement links TRBV25-1 to TRBJ2-5; tentatively, D is TRBD1 or TRBD2 (6 bases each). Germline V gene lookup returns CDR1 MGHDK and CDR2 SYGVNS. The CDR3 spans 14 residues. Trimming pared 7 bases from V and 4 bases from J, leaving 16 bases between. DNA for the CDR3: TGTGCCAGCATGTTGGGGGGCGGTTTAGAGACCCAGTACTTC. Protein: CASMLGGGLETQYF.

The chain has TRBV19 and TRBJ1-5, with 9 bases matching TRBD1. Germline V gene data show CDR1 as LNHDA and CDR2 as SQIVND (reference sequence). Trimming cost V 9 bases and J 6 bases; bases outside gene matches: 6. The CDR3 extends over 13 amino acids. CDR3 sequence: CASRGQGVQPQHF. As DNA, the CDR3 is TGTGCCAGCAGGGGACAGGGAGTTCAGCCCCAGCATTTT.